This is a list of T cell receptor beta chains from one sample in a study of blood T cells in healthy people across ages. TCRdb reprocessed the 5' RACE reads with MiXCR, giving one entry per CDR3 protein. The data hold more than 500,000 distinct CDR3 sequences, with about 25% observed a single time. The source material was blood. The source is a woman in her seventies in good health. Each CDR3 is given without its conserved first and last residue.

v_gene: TRBV11-2; len: 12; CDR3aa: ASIRTGSTDTQY
v_gene: TRBV7-6; len: 12; CDR3aa: ASSFPMGGNTIY
v_gene: TRBV6-6; len: 14; CDR3aa: ASSYSSGSGANVLT
v_gene: TRBV7-7; len: 11; CDR3aa: ASSLRHGSEQY
v_gene: TRBV20-1; len: 12; CDR3aa: SADLTGTGNTIY
v_gene: TRBV5-1; len: 18; CDR3aa: ASSSPGLAGRMSSYNEQF
v_gene: TRBV20-1; len: 12; CDR3aa: SARVMTKESEAF
v_gene: TRBV28; len: 12; CDR3aa: ASSWPERGDIQY
v_gene: TRBV12-3/TRBV12-4; len: 14; CDR3aa: ASSLRTGAYQETQY
v_gene: TRBV2; len: 13; CDR3aa: ASSEDGPSYNEQF
v_gene: TRBV6-2/TRBV6-3; len: 14; CDR3aa: ASRDRGIPGANVLT
v_gene: TRBV15; len: 11; CDR3aa: ATSRVQTGGYT
v_gene: TRBV20-1; len: 11; CDR3aa: SARQGGNYGYT
v_gene: TRBV28; len: 9; CDR3aa: ASRTTGDQY
v_gene: TRBV25-1; len: 14; CDR3aa: ASSVSVLAGAYEQY
v_gene: TRBV25-1; len: 11; CDR3aa: ASSELSGNTIY
v_gene: TRBV7-2; len: 11; CDR3aa: AGSLGRNYGYT
v_gene: TRBV7-2; len: 11; CDR3aa: ASRNRNTGELF
v_gene: TRBV11-2; len: 12; CDR3aa: ASSQGRRGTEAF
v_gene: TRBV12-3/TRBV12-4; len: 12; CDR3aa: ASSFFRENNEQF
v_gene: TRBV28; len: 11; CDR3aa: ASSPQVDQGYT
v_gene: TRBV6-2/TRBV6-3; len: 12; CDR3aa: ASSPRVEDYGYT
v_gene: TRBV20-1; len: 14; CDR3aa: SAREGRGPHPYEQY
v_gene: TRBV27; len: 13; CDR3aa: ASSSDSSTLGTQY
v_gene: TRBV20-1; len: 11; CDR3aa: SARTGQLYGYT
v_gene: TRBV6-1; len: 14; CDR3aa: ASRIPGQGATDTQY
v_gene: TRBV12-3/TRBV12-4; len: 13; CDR3aa: ASSRGTGGRSKLF
v_gene: TRBV10-3; len: 13; CDR3aa: AISTGVDSNQPQH
v_gene: TRBV13; len: 10; CDR3aa: ASSLGTDEQY
v_gene: TRBV24-1; len: 11; CDR3aa: ASAGGGTDTQY
v_gene: TRBV5-1; len: 13; CDR3aa: ASSLGHATNEKLF
v_gene: TRBV24-1; len: 12; CDR3aa: ATSDLPPYYEQH
v_gene: TRBV12-3/TRBV12-4; len: 9; CDR3aa: ASSERNIQY
v_gene: TRBV6-2/TRBV6-3; len: 11; CDR3aa: ASTDRGTQPQH
v_gene: TRBV7-3; len: 11; CDR3aa: ASSLGGGTGYT
v_gene: TRBV7-2; len: 11; CDR3aa: ASRRHTADTQY
v_gene: TRBV7-2; len: 13; CDR3aa: ASSLSAGAAYEQY
v_gene: TRBV20-1; len: 9; CDR3aa: SGRSGSEAF
v_gene: TRBV7-9; len: 12; CDR3aa: ASSGTGGIDGYT
v_gene: TRBV27; len: 12; CDR3aa: ASSLKAGSYEQY
v_gene: TRBV20-1; len: 13; CDR3aa: SASPPRGGLDIQY
v_gene: TRBV12-3/TRBV12-4; len: 11; CDR3aa: ASINSGGATQY
v_gene: TRBV7-2; len: 10; CDR3aa: ASSLVPDTQY
v_gene: TRBV6-5; len: 9; CDR3aa: ASNSQSAQY
v_gene: TRBV12-3/TRBV12-4; len: 10; CDR3aa: ASSFTGRGYT
v_gene: TRBV29-1; len: 11; CDR3aa: SAGTSVNTEAF
v_gene: TRBV18; len: 11; CDR3aa: ASSPSQNTEAF
v_gene: TRBV7-2; len: 8; CDR3aa: ASGYNEQF
v_gene: TRBV6-5; len: 11; CDR3aa: ASRRGQGGEQY
v_gene: TRBV6-2/TRBV6-3; len: 11; CDR3aa: ASRKISTDTQY
v_gene: TRBV15; len: 12; CDR3aa: ATSRARRTYEQY
v_gene: TRBV7-2; len: 12; CDR3aa: ASSPGTPVYGYT